The rows below give T cell receptor beta chains drawn from one sample of a study of CD8+ T cells in alopecia areata. This table comes from immunoSEQ multiplex PCR, and its TCRdb copy is limited to in-frame clones, with some not included. The table includes fewer than 200,000 clones, just under 60% detected once. The material sequenced was CD4+ T cells sorted from blood, taken at week 0. The receptors come from a human donor with alopecia areata. The CDR3 runs from the conserved cysteine through the conserved F or W. A D gene is named only where the DNA matches it firmly. Some rows have no size entry. The others give once, few or many, or a class for an expanded clone.

V: TRBV23-1; J: TRBJ1-2; size: -; D: -; DNA: TGCGCCAGCAGTCAAAGGCTGGCCGGGCGTCGAGGCTATGGCTACACCTTC; CDR3: CASSQRLAGRRGYGYTF
V: TRBV15; J: TRBJ1-4; size: few; D: -; DNA: TGTGCCACCAGCACTTCCCCGGGCCACCTTAATGAAAAACTGTTTTTT; CDR3: CATSTSPGHLNEKLFF
V: TRBV7-6; J: TRBJ2-5; size: -; D: -; DNA: TGTGCCAGCAGACCAGGGTATCAAGAGACCCAGTACTTC; CDR3: CASRPGYQETQYF
V: TRBV30; J: TRBJ1-4; size: -; D: -; DNA: TGTGCCTGGTGGAAGGGGAGGGGAAAACTGTTTTTT; CDR3: CAWWKGRGKLFF
V: TRBV6-5; J: TRBJ2-4; size: -; D: -; DNA: TGTGCCAGCAACCGACCTGGAGGCATTCAGTACTTC; CDR3: CASNRPGGIQYF
V: TRBV27; J: TRBJ2-7; size: -; D: TRBD1; DNA: TGTGCCAGCAGCCCACGGGGGCAGGGGGCCCACGAGCAGTACTTC; CDR3: CASSPRGQGAHEQYF
V: TRBV11-2; J: TRBJ2-7; size: few; D: TRBD2; DNA: TGTGCCAGCAGGCTTATAGCGGGTAGCTCCTACGAGCAGTACTTC; CDR3: CASRLIAGSSYEQYF
V: TRBV29-1; J: TRBJ1-1; size: -; D: -; DNA: TGCAGCGTAAGTACAGCGGCCACTGAAGCTTTCTTT; CDR3: CSVSTAATEAFF
V: TRBV2; J: TRBJ2-5; size: -; D: TRBD2; DNA: TGTGCCAGCAGTGCAGCGGGGGTCCTGGAGACCCAGTACTTC; CDR3: CASSAAGVLETQYF
V: TRBV15; J: TRBJ1-5; size: -; D: -; DNA: TGTGCCACCAGCACAGGGTTACAGCCCCAGCATTTT; CDR3: CATSTGLQPQHF
V: TRBV15; J: TRBJ2-7; size: -; D: -; DNA: TGTGCCACCAGCAGAGATAGACTGGTTTTCTACGAGCAGTACTTC; CDR3: CATSRDRLVFYEQYF
V: TRBV4-2; J: TRBJ2-1; size: -; D: -; DNA: TGTGCCAGCAGCCAAGACCGGGGGTACTACAATGAGCAGTTCTTC; CDR3: CASSQDRGYYNEQFF
V: TRBV5-1; J: TRBJ2-1; size: -; D: -; DNA: TGCGCCAGCAGCCGAGATAGCTACAATGAGCAGTTCTTC; CDR3: CASSRDSYNEQFF
V: TRBV29-1; J: TRBJ2-7; size: few; D: TRBD1; DNA: TGCAGCGTTGAGGGGGACAGGCGCTACGAGCAGTACTTC; CDR3: CSVEGDRRYEQYF
V: TRBV29-1; J: TRBJ2-2; size: few; D: TRBD1; DNA: TGCAGCGTCAATGACAGGGCCGGGGAGCTGTTTTTT; CDR3: CSVNDRAGELFF
V: TRBV29-1; J: TRBJ2-5; size: -; D: TRBD1; DNA: TGCAGCGTATCTTACAGGGGACAAGAGACCCAGTACTTC; CDR3: CSVSYRGQETQYF
V: TRBV30; J: TRBJ1-4; size: many; D: TRBD1; DNA: TGTGCCTGCGACAGGGCCAACCGGGAAAAACTGTTTTTT; CDR3: CACDRANREKLFF
V: TRBV2; J: TRBJ1-5; size: -; D: TRBD1; DNA: TGTGCCAGCAGGGACAGGGACTTCAATCAGCCCCAGCATTTT; CDR3: CASRDRDFNQPQHF
V: TRBV25-1; J: TRBJ1-2; size: -; D: -; DNA: TGTGCCAGCAGTGGTAACTATGGCTACACCTTC; CDR3: CASSGNYGYTF
V: TRBV29-1; J: TRBJ1-1; size: few; D: -; DNA: TGCAGCGTTGATGTTCAGGGGAGGGCTTTCTTT; CDR3: CSVDVQGRAFF
V: TRBV14; J: TRBJ2-7; size: -; D: -; DNA: TGTGCCAGCACCTTCATCCAGGGGCTCTACGAGCAGTACTTC; CDR3: CASTFIQGLYEQYF
V: TRBV27; J: TRBJ2-7; size: -; D: -; DNA: TGTGCCAGCAGTTTATCGTCGGCAGGGGCCAATTACGAGCAGTACTTC; CDR3: CASSLSSAGANYEQYF
V: TRBV29-1; J: TRBJ1-1; size: -; D: TRBD1; DNA: TGCAGCGTTGCCCCAGGACAGGGGGTTACTGAAGCTTTCTTT; CDR3: CSVAPGQGVTEAFF
V: TRBV29-1; J: TRBJ2-7; size: -; D: TRBD2; DNA: TGCAGCGTCCTGACGGGGGGTCGAAGGAACGAGCAGTACTTC; CDR3: CSVLTGGRRNEQYF
V: TRBV7-8; J: TRBJ2-2; size: -; D: -; DNA: TGTGCCAGCAGCTTAGCCACCCACGGGGGCAACACCGGGGAGCTGTTTTTT; CDR3: CASSLATHGGNTGELFF
V: TRBV14; J: TRBJ1-1; size: -; D: TRBD1; DNA: TGTGCCAGCAGCCCCCAGGGGGGGCCCACTGAAGCTTTCTTT; CDR3: CASSPQGGPTEAFF
V: TRBV15; J: TRBJ2-7; size: -; D: -; DNA: TGTGCCACCAGCAGAGATCGTGGAGGGCGGTACGAGCAGTACTTC; CDR3: CATSRDRGGRYEQYF
V: TRBV30; J: TRBJ1-1; size: few; D: -; DNA: TGTGCCTGGCAAAGGGGCGCTTTCGGGAACACTGAAGCTTTCTTT; CDR3: CAWQRGAFGNTEAFF
V: TRBV19; J: TRBJ2-1; size: few; D: -; DNA: TGTGCCAGTAATCGGGGGCCTTACAATGAGCAGTTCTTC; CDR3: CASNRGPYNEQFF
V: TRBV5-6; J: TRBJ2-4; size: -; D: -; DNA: TGTGCCAGCTCCCGACTGGACTCCCTAGCCAAAAACATTCAGTACTTC; CDR3: CASSRLDSLAKNIQYF
V: TRBV29-1; J: TRBJ2-7; size: few; D: TRBD1; DNA: TGCAGCGCCGTACCGGGACAGGGGGCGAACGAGCAGTACTTC; CDR3: CSAVPGQGANEQYF
V: TRBV29-1; J: TRBJ1-1; size: -; D: -; DNA: TGCAGCGTTGTGGGGCTCTCTATGGGCACTGAAGCTTTCTTT; CDR3: CSVVGLSMGTEAFF
V: TRBV6-5; J: TRBJ1-2; size: few; D: TRBD1; DNA: TGTGCCAGCAGGGGGGACAGGGGTCGGGTTGGCTACACCTTC; CDR3: CASRGDRGRVGYTF
V: TRBV5-1; J: TRBJ1-2; size: -; D: -; DNA: TGCGCCAGCAGCTTGGGGACAGAAAGAGGCTACACCTTC; CDR3: CASSLGTERGYTF
V: TRBV27; J: TRBJ1-4; size: once; D: -; DNA: TGTGCCAGCAGTCCTAACAGGGACTCCAATGAAAAACTGTTTTTT; CDR3: CASSPNRDSNEKLFF
V: TRBV7-9; J: TRBJ1-1; size: few; D: -; DNA: TGTGCCAGCAGCTCTCCGGCCACCCCGGAAGCTTTCTTT; CDR3: CASSSPATPEAFF
V: TRBV18; J: TRBJ1-1; size: -; D: TRBD1; DNA: TGTGCCAGCTCACCACCTCAGGGGGGGACCACTGAAGCTTTCTTT; CDR3: CASSPPQGGTTEAFF
V: TRBV30; J: TRBJ1-5; size: few; D: -; DNA: TGTGCCTGGAGTCCCGGACAGCTAAATCAGCCCCAGCATTTT; CDR3: CAWSPGQLNQPQHF
V: TRBV7-3; J: TRBJ2-4; size: once; D: -; DNA: TGTGCCAGCAGCTTAATGAAAACAGATCAGTACTTC; CDR3: CASSLMKTDQYF
V: TRBV29-1; J: TRBJ2-7; size: -; D: -; DNA: TGCAGCGTTGCCCAGGGCGACGAGCAGTACTTC; CDR3: CSVAQGDEQYF
V: TRBV29-1; J: TRBJ2-2; size: few; D: -; DNA: TGCAGCGTTGCCCAGGTGGCGAACACCGGGGAGCTGTTTTTT; CDR3: CSVAQVANTGELFF
V: TRBV5-6; J: TRBJ2-7; size: -; D: -; DNA: TGTGCCAGCAGCCCCGTTAGACCGCCCTACGAGCAGTACTTC; CDR3: CASSPVRPPYEQYF
V: TRBV6-5; J: TRBJ1-4; size: once; D: TRBD1; DNA: TGTGCCAGCAGTACGGACAGGGGGAGGGAAAAACTGTTTTTT; CDR3: CASSTDRGREKLFF
V: TRBV9; J: TRBJ2-3; size: once; D: -; DNA: TGTGCCAGCAGCGTATCCGGGGACCTCACAGATACGCAGTATTTT; CDR3: CASSVSGDLTDTQYF
V: TRBV25-1; J: TRBJ1-2; size: few; D: -; DNA: TGTGCCAGCAGTGGGGGAAACTATGGCTACACCTTC; CDR3: CASSGGNYGYTF
V: TRBV2; J: TRBJ1-2; size: -; D: -; DNA: TGTGCCAGCAGCGGGGGCTACTATGGCTACACCTTC; CDR3: CASSGGYYGYTF
V: TRBV30; J: TRBJ2-3; size: -; D: -; DNA: TGTGCCTGGAGTGTCAGGGCCGTCACAGATACGCAGTATTTT; CDR3: CAWSVRAVTDTQYF
V: TRBV5-1; J: TRBJ2-1; size: -; D: -; DNA: TGCGCCAGCAGCTTGTCGACTGCAACCTACAATGAGCAGTTCTTC; CDR3: CASSLSTATYNEQFF
V: TRBV29-1; J: TRBJ2-3; size: -; D: TRBD2; DNA: TGCAGCGTTATTAGCGGGGGGACCGCTAGCACAGATACGCAGTATTTT; CDR3: CSVISGGTASTDTQYF
V: TRBV2; J: TRBJ2-5; size: -; D: -; DNA: TGTGCCAGCAGGCGGGACACAAGAAAAGAGACCCAGTACTTC; CDR3: CASRRDTRKETQYF
V: TRBV5-6; J: TRBJ1-3; size: -; D: -; DNA: TGTGCCAGCAGCTTGGGTGGAAACACCATATATTTT; CDR3: CASSLGGNTIYF
V: TRBV2; J: TRBJ2-5; size: -; D: -; DNA: TGTGCCAGTACCTTAGAAGAGACCCAGTACTTC; CDR3: CASTLEETQYF
V: TRBV18; J: TRBJ2-5; size: -; D: TRBD1; DNA: TGTGCCAGCTCACCCCTCGGGACAGGGGGAGAGACCCAGTACTTC; CDR3: CASSPLGTGGETQYF
V: TRBV20-1; J: TRBJ1-2; size: -; D: -; DNA: TGCAGTGCGACGCGGGGCGGTGGCTACACCTTC; CDR3: CSATRGGGYTF
V: TRBV6-5; J: TRBJ2-1; size: -; D: TRBD1; DNA: TGTGCCAGCAGTAGGGGGCTTGAGCAGTTCTTC; CDR3: CASSRGLEQFF
V: TRBV7-2; J: TRBJ2-1; size: few; D: -; DNA: TGTGCCAGCAGCTTAGATGCCCAGAGAGAGCAGTTCTTC; CDR3: CASSLDAQREQFF
V: TRBV7-9; J: TRBJ2-7; size: -; D: -; DNA: TGTGCCAGCAGCTTGGTGGCCTACGAGCAGTACTTC; CDR3: CASSLVAYEQYF
V: TRBV5-6; J: TRBJ2-3; size: -; D: -; DNA: TGTGCCGGCCAAACCCAAATCACAGATACGCAGTATTTT; CDR3: CAGQTQITDTQYF
V: TRBV5-1; J: TRBJ1-2; size: -; D: -; DNA: TGCGCCAGCAGCTCGGGCGGCCCCGATGGCTACACCTTC; CDR3: CASSSGGPDGYTF
V: TRBV7-9; J: TRBJ2-7; size: -; D: -; DNA: TGTGCCAGCAGCTCGAGAAGGGGCTACGAGCAGTACTTC; CDR3: CASSSRRGYEQYF